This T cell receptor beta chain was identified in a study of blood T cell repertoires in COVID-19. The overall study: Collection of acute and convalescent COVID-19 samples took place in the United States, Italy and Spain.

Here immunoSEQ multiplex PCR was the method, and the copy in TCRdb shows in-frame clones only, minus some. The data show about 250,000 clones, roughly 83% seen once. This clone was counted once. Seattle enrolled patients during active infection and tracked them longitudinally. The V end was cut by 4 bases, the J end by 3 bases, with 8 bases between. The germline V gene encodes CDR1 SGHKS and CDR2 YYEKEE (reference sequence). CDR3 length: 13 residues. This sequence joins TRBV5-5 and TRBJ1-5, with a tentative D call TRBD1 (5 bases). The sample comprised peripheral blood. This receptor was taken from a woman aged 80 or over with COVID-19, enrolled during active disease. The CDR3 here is CASSRTYNQPQHF. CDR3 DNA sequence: TGTGCCAGCAGCCGGACATACAATCAGCCCCAGCATTTT.